This T cell receptor (beta chain) was identified during a study of naive and memory T cell subsets. Overall study findings and caveats: Naive repertoires, especially CD8, held a few larger clonotypes, possibly memory cells re-expressing CD45RA.

V gave up 6 bases and J gave up 4 bases; unmatched junction bases: 11. This CDR3 has 15 amino acids. Two oligonucleotides, mixed equimolar, formed the beta constant-region primer covering TRBC1 and TRBC2. Nested alpha and beta constant-region primers with the SP2 primer drove four PCR rounds on ligated cDNA. TCRdb redid the calling of the UMI-ligation and nested PCR reads with MiXCR, one entry per CDR3 protein. Of over 90,000 distinct CDR3 sequences in the sample, approximately 10% were seen once. This clonotype was found many times. No antigen is known for it. The chain has TRBV12-3 or TRBV12-4 and TRBJ1-2; 7 nucleotides align to TRBD1. Material: naive CD4+ T cells from blood. This clonotype was obtained from a human donor in good health. The CDR3, as DNA: TGTGCCAGCAGCCGAACAGGGGTAGAGGGCTATGGCTACACCTTC. This sequence encodes CASSRTGVEGYGYTF.